The 27 T cell receptor beta chains below come from one sample, sequenced in a study of response to subunit inactivated influenza vaccine. One entry per CDR3 protein, called by TCRdb with MiXCR from the RT-PCR reads. The sample includes approximately 570,000 distinct CDR3 sequences, approximately 7.6% of them seen just once. Sequences were derived from PBMCs from blood, sampled 23 to 25 months after vaccination. These receptors were obtained from a man aged 50 to 69 who received an inactivated influenza vaccine.

This clonotype showed up many times. The V call is TRBV12-3 or TRBV12-4, the J call TRBJ1-5; D is undetermined. This CDR3 has 13 residues. V lost 3 bases, J lost 1 base, and 4 bases lay in between. The DNA for the CDR3 is TGTGCCAGCAGTTTCGAGAGCAATCAGCCCCAGCATTTT. Amino acids: CASSFESNQPQHF.

The chain carries TRBV18 and TRBJ2-3; D possibly corresponds to TRBD1 (6 bases). The CDR3 loop spans 13 amino acids. Per the germline V gene, CDR1 is KGHSH and CDR2 is LQKENI. Trimming shortened V by 2 bases and J by 6 bases, and 9 bases separated the two germline ends. CDR3 residues: CASSPTGRDTQYF. The CDR3 DNA reads TGTGCCAGCTCACCAACAGGGCGGGATACGCAGTATTTT. Variable domain in full (rest from reference TRBV18 and TRBJ2-3): NAGVMQNPRHLVRRRGQEARLRCSPMKGHSHVYWYRQLPEEGLKFMVYLQKENIIDESGMPKERFSAEFPKEGPSILRIQQVVRGDSAAYFCASSPTGRDTQYFGPGTRLTVL.

This clonotype was counted ten times or more. The rearrangement uses TRBV7-9 and TRBJ2-7, with TRBD1 identical over 9 bases. V trimming: 4 bases; J trimming: 2 bases; junction bases outside the gene matches: 9. Germline lookup yields CDR1 SEHNR and CDR2 FQNEAQ (reference sequence). The length of the CDR3 is 16 residues. DNA for the CDR3: TGTGCCAGCAGCTCCTCGTCCGGGACAGGGACCTACGAGCAGTACTTC. Protein: CASSSSSGTGTYEQYF. The whole variable domain, remainder taken from reference TRBV7-9 and TRBJ2-7, is DTGVSQNPRHKITKRGQNVTFRCDPISEHNRLYWYRQTLGQGPEFLTYFQNEAQLEKSRLLSDRFSAERPKGSFSTLEIQRTEQGDSAMYLCASSSSSGTGTYEQYFGPGTRLTVT.

This clonotype was counted only a few times. This chain uses TRBV28 with TRBJ1-2, with D hard to call. Germline V CDR1 and CDR2: MDHEN, SYDVKM. Trimming pared 4 bases from V and 0 bases from J, leaving 12 bases between. This CDR3 region has 15 residues. This chain's CDR3 is CASSSSGRPNYGYTF. For the CDR3, the DNA is TGTGCCAGCAGTTCTTCCGGACGGCCTAACTATGGCTACACCTTC.

The chain carries TRBV5-1 and TRBJ2-7; 7 bases are a match to TRBD1. The CDR3 contains 17 residues. Trimming at V came to 1 base and at J to 8 bases, leaving 18 bases not matched to a gene. CDR1 SGHRS and CDR2 YFSETQ come from the germline V gene. The CDR3: CASSLLSGQTPYVKQYF. Here the CDR3 DNA reads TGCGCCAGCAGCTTGCTCTCGGGACAGACACCCTACGTAAAGCAGTACTTC.

This clonotype was seen a few times. This chain uses TRBV10-3 with TRBJ2-3; TRBD1 might be the D (7 bases). Trimming removed 5 bases at V and 5 bases at J, with 17 bases between. The CDR3 extends over 15 amino acids. Per germline, CDR1 ENHRY and CDR2 SYGVKD. In DNA, the CDR3 is TGTGCCATCAGTCTCTACAGGGGAGGAGTAGATACGCAGTATTTT. Translating gives CAISLYRGGVDTQYF.

The chain recombines TRBV7-9 with TRBJ2-3, with D possibly TRBD1 on 6 matching bases. Germline V gene sequence: CDR1 SEHNR, CDR2 FQNEAQ (reference sequence). This CDR3 contains 14 residues. Trimming removed 6 bases from V and 5 bases from J, with 15 bases in between. This chain's CDR3 is CASRSGTIEDTQYF. CDR3 DNA: TGTGCCAGCAGATCCGGGACAATCGAAGATACGCAGTATTTT.

This clonotype has just a few counts. The DNA of the CDR3 is TGTGCCAGCAGCTTGCGGGTGGTTAGTATGGGGGCCAACGTCCTGACTTTC. Translated: CASSLRVVSMGANVLTF. V usage is TRBV5-5 and J usage is TRBJ2-6; no reliable D call. The V and J ends lost 1 base and 4 bases respectively, with 15 bases between them. Germline CDR1 reads SGHKS; CDR2 reads YYEKEE (reference sequence). The CDR3 is 17 amino acids. Filled out from reference TRBV5-5 and TRBJ2-6, the complete variable domain reads DAGVTQSPTHLIKTRGQQVTLRCSPISGHKSVSWYQQVLGQGPQFIFQYYEKEERGRGNFPDRFSARQFPNYSSELNVNALLLGDSALYLCASSLRVVSMGANVLTFGAGSRLTVL.

The CDR3 is CASSQDWGPSNQPQHF. The CDR3 DNA reads TGCGCCAGCAGCCAAGATTGGGGGCCGAGCAATCAGCCCCAGCATTTT. The V call is TRBV4-1, the J call TRBJ1-5; TRBD1 might be the D (6 bases). Trimming removed 0 bases from V and 1 base from J, with 10 bases in between. In germline, CDR1 is MGHRA, CDR2 YSYEKL. CDR3 size: 16 residues.

This clonotype has a handful of counts. The rearrangement uses TRBV9 and TRBJ2-7, with TRBD2 identical over 9 bases. The germline V gene encodes CDR1 SGDLS and CDR2 YYNGEE. V shed 0 bases and J 7 bases; nucleotides not matched to a gene: 5. The CDR3 covers 14 residues. CDR3 residues: CASSVGAGGREQYF. The CDR3 DNA follows: TGTGCCAGCAGCGTAGGAGCGGGGGGAAGGGAGCAGTACTTC. Looking up the rest from reference TRBV9 and TRBJ2-7 gives the full variable domain: DSGVTQTPKHLITATGQRVTLRCSPRSGDLSVYWYQQSLDQGLQFLIQYYNGEERAKGNILERFSAQQFPDLHSELNLSSLELGDSALYFCASSVGAGGREQYFGPGTRLTVT.

The rearrangement joins TRBV7-8 to TRBJ2-3; 12 nucleotides line up with TRBD2. Germline assignment: CDR1 SGHVS and CDR2 FQNEAQ. The CDR3 extends over 16 amino acids. The V segment lost 1 base and the J segment 5 bases; nucleotides outside the gene matches: 4. The CDR3, as DNA: TGTGCCAGCAGCTTAGAGGGGGGACTAGCGGGAGATACGCAGTATTTT. It yields the protein CASSLEGGLAGDTQYF. Using reference TRBV7-8 and TRBJ2-3 for the parts outside the CDR3, the full variable domain is GAGVSQSPRYKVAKRGQDVALRCDPISGHVSLFWYQQALGQGPEFLTYFQNEAQLDKSGLPSDRFFAERPEGSVSTLKIQRTQQEDSAVYLCASSLEGGLAGDTQYFGPGTRLTVL.

This clonotype was counted many times. The chain couples TRBV7-6 to TRBJ2-7; 8 positions agree with TRBD2. CDR3 length: 13 amino acids. Trimming took 4 bases from V and 4 from J; bases not matched to a gene: 3. The germline CDR1 and CDR2 sequences are SGHVS and FNYEAQ. CDR3 loop: CASSWERGYEQYF. The CDR3 DNA is TGTGCCAGCAGCTGGGAGCGGGGGTACGAGCAGTACTTC.

The V call is TRBV6-5, the J call TRBJ2-1; 7 bases map to TRBD2. This CDR3 region has 15 residues. The germline gives CDR1 MNHEY, CDR2 SVGAGI. Germline trimming cut 4 bases from V and 7 bases from J; bases unmatched to any gene: 10. The CDR3 here is CASSSLQRDINEQFF. The CDR3, as DNA: TGTGCCAGCAGTTCTCTCCAGCGGGATATTAATGAGCAGTTCTTC.

This clonotype was observed at least ten times. The chain employs TRBV4-1 and TRBJ2-1; 11 bases are shared with TRBD1. This CDR3 spans 16 amino acids. Per germline, CDR1 MGHRA and CDR2 YSYEKL. J gave up 8 bases and V 0 bases, and 6 bases lay outside the gene matches. CDR3 loop: CASSQERDRGDHEQFF. CDR3 nucleotide sequence: TGCGCCAGCAGCCAAGAACGGGACAGGGGGGACCATGAGCAGTTCTTC.

V gene TRBV30 combines with J gene TRBJ1-5, with D possibly being TRBD1 (5 bases). Germline V gene sequence: CDR1 GTSNPN, CDR2 SVGIG (reference sequence). The CDR3 spans 16 residues. The germline V and J ends were trimmed by 0 bases and 0 bases, with 12 bases remaining between them. The DNA for the CDR3 is TGTGCCTGGAGTGTACGGACACAAGGTAGCAATCAGCCCCAGCATTTT. It translates to CAWSVRTQGSNQPQHF.

V and J are TRBV4-3 and TRBJ2-3; D is possibly TRBD1 (5 bases). From germline, CDR1 is LGHNA and CDR2 YSLEER. Trimming cost V 3 bases and J 5 bases, with 12 bases left between them. This CDR3 is 14 amino acids long. The CDR3 DNA reads TGCGCCAGCAGCCAGGGGCATGGACAAGATACGCAGTATTTT. It encodes CASSQGHGQDTQYF.

The chain links TRBV20-1 to TRBJ2-7; D possibly corresponds to TRBD1 (6 bases). The CDR3 is 13 residues long. The V and J ends lost 1 base and 3 bases respectively, with 10 bases between them. The germline gives CDR1 DFQATT, CDR2 SNEGSKA (reference sequence). CDR3 nucleotides: TGCAGTGCTAGAGTGACAGGTTACTACGAGCAGTACTTC. Its protein product is CSARVTGYYEQYF.

This chain connects TRBV7-9 to TRBJ2-5; TRBD2 matches 7 bases. Trimming cost V 2 bases and J 2 bases; bases outside gene matches: 11. This CDR3 spans 17 amino acids. Germline loops: CDR1 SEHNR, CDR2 FQNEAQ (reference sequence). In DNA, the CDR3 is TGTGCCAGCAGCTTAACCGGACTAGGCCCGTCTCAAGAGACCCAGTACTTC. This gives the protein CASSLTGLGPSQETQYF.

This clonotype was observed many times. This chain uses TRBV20-1 with TRBJ2-3; 12 bases match TRBD2. This CDR3 is built from 16 residues. Germline V gene data show CDR1 as DFQATT and CDR2 as SNEGSKA (reference sequence). Germline trimming cut 4 bases from V and 5 bases from J; bases unmatched to any gene: 10. CDR3 loop: CSATSGRAKRGDTQYF. The CDR3 DNA sequence: TGCAGTGCTACTAGCGGGAGGGCAAAACGAGGAGATACGCAGTATTTT.

Only a few counts were recorded for this clonotype. The chain has TRBV5-4 and TRBJ1-2, with 9 nucleotides matching TRBD1. V was pared by 4 bases and J by 6 bases, with 7 bases of the junction left unmatched. The CDR3 length is 14 residues. Looked up from germline, CDR1 is SGHNT and CDR2 is YYREEE (reference sequence). The CDR3 sequence: CASSITGGADGYTF. The CDR3 DNA reads as TGTGCCAGCAGCATAACAGGGGGCGCTGATGGCTACACCTTC. Full variable domain (missing parts from reference TRBV5-4 and TRBJ1-2): ETGVTQSPTHLIKTRGQQVTLRCSSQSGHNTVSWYQQALGQGPQFIFQYYREEENGRGNFPPRFSGLQFPNYSSELNVNALELDDSALYLCASSITGGADGYTFGSGTRLTVV.

This clonotype was counted only a few times. The V gene is TRBV20-1, the J gene TRBJ2-7; D gene unclear. The CDR3 extends over 14 amino acids. V lost 3 bases and J lost 2, with 14 bases in between. The germline gives CDR1 DFQATT, CDR2 SNEGSKA (reference sequence). The CDR3 nucleotides read TGCAGTGCTAGGTCCGCCCGTCGAACCTACGAGCAGTACTTC. Translation gives CSARSARRTYEQYF.

This clonotype occurred a few times. The chain joins TRBV3-1 to TRBJ1-1, with 10 bases fitting TRBD1. CDR1 LGHDT and CDR2 YNNKEL come from the germline V gene (reference sequence). Trimming at V came to 3 bases and at J to 7 bases, leaving 5 bases not matched to a gene. The CDR3 covers 14 residues. The chain's CDR3 is CASSHRQGAHEAFF. Here the CDR3 DNA reads TGTGCCAGCAGCCATAGACAGGGGGCACATGAAGCTTTCTTT.

This clonotype was found once. V usage is TRBV30 and J usage is TRBJ1-5; no firm D call. The CDR3 is made up of 13 amino acids. The ends were cut back, 3 bases at V and 3 bases at J, with 9 bases in the middle. Germline loops: CDR1 GTSNPN, CDR2 SVGIG (reference sequence). CDR3 sequence: CAWSGTNNQPQHF. The CDR3, as DNA: TGTGCCTGGAGCGGCACGAACAATCAGCCCCAGCATTTT.

This clonotype showed up many times. The V and J genes are TRBV3-1 and TRBJ2-1; 7 bases map to TRBD2. The CDR3 is made up of 12 amino acids. J was trimmed by 8 bases and V by 3 bases; bases with no gene match: 1. Germline values: CDR1 LGHDT, CDR2 YNNKEL (reference sequence). CDR3 sequence (DNA): TGTGCCAGCAGCCACGGACTAGATGAGCAGTTCTTC. This translates into CASSHGLDEQFF.

This clonotype came up a few times. The V call is TRBV20-1, the J call TRBJ1-5; D unresolved. In germline, CDR1 is DFQATT, CDR2 SNEGSKA (reference sequence). This CDR3 is built from 14 residues. V was shortened by 1 base and J by 4 bases, with 11 bases between the two germline ends. In DNA form, the CDR3 reads TGCAGTGCTAGAGGTGCCTCACCTAATCAGCCCCAGCATTTT. Protein product: CSARGASPNQPQHF.

The DNA of the CDR3 is TGCGCCAGCAGCTTGAGTGGGGGACGAATGAACACTGAAGCTTTCTTT. Translating it yields CASSLSGGRMNTEAFF. This chain joins TRBV5-1 and TRBJ1-1, with D maybe TRBD1 (5 bases). The V gene's germline CDR1 is SGHRS and CDR2 YFSETQ. Trimming removed 1 base at V and 0 bases at J, with 13 bases between. The CDR3 runs to 16 residues.

This clonotype was seen ten or more times. J is TRBJ2-1 and V is TRBV6-1; perhaps TRBD2 as D (5 bases). In germline, CDR1 is MNHNS, CDR2 SASEGT. The V and J ends lost 9 bases and 0 bases respectively, with 15 bases between them. The CDR3 consists of 15 residues. CDR3: CASRTTSLSYNEQFF. CDR3 coding DNA: TGTGCCAGTAGAACAACTAGTCTCTCCTACAATGAGCAGTTCTTC.